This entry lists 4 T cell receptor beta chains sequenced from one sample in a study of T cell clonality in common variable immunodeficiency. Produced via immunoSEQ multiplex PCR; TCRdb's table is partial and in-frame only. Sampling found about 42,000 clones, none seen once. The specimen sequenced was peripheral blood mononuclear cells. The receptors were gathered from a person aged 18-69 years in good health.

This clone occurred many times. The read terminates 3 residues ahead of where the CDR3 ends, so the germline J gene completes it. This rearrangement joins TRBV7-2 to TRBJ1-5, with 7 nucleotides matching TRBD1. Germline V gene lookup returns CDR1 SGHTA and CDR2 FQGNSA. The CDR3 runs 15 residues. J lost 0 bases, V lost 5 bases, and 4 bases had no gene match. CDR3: CASSPWDSSNQPQHF. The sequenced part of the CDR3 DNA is TGTGCCAGCAGCCCCTGGGACAGTAGCAATCAGCCC.

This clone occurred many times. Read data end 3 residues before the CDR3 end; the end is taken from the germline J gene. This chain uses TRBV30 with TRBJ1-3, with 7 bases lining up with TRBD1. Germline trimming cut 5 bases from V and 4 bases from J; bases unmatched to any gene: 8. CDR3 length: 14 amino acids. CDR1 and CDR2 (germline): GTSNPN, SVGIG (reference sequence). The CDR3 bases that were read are TGTGCCTGGGGAAGACAGGGTTACGGAAACACC. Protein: CAWGRQGYGNT. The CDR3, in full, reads CAWGRQGYGNTIYF.

The CDR3 loop reads CASSLQMNTEAFF. The sequenced part of the CDR3 DNA is TGTGCCAGCAGCTTACAGATGAACACTGAA. The chain is built from TRBV5-6 and TRBJ1-1; D not resolved. The CDR3 end falls 3 residues outside the read, so it is completed with the germline J gene. Germline CDR1 reads SGHDT; CDR2 reads YYEEEE. V lost 2 bases to trimming and J lost 0 bases, with 5 bases between them. CDR3 size: 13 residues.

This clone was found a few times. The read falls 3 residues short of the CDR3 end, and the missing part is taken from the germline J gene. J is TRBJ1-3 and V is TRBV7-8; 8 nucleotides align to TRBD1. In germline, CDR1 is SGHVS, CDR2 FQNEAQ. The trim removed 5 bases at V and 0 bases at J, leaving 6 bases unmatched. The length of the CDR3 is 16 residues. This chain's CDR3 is CASSLRDRNSGNTIYF. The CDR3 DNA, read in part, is TGTGCCAGCAGCCTACGGGACAGGAACTCTGGAAACACC.